The next 30 T cell receptor beta chains were all read from a single sample in a study of T cells after yellow fever vaccination. MiXCR, run by TCRdb on the 5' RACE reads, gives a single entry per CDR3 protein. The sample has a few hundred thousand distinct CDR3 sequences; approximately 19% are singletons. The specimen was PBMCs, collected before the yellow fever booster vaccination. Receptors originate from a man aged 18 to 29 who received the YFV17D yellow fever vaccine.

This chain joins TRBV7-3 and TRBJ1-3; maybe TRBD1 (5 bases). The CDR3 loop spans 14 amino acids. Germline-derived CDR1 and CDR2 are SGHTA and FQGTGA. The ends were cut back, 5 bases at V and 1 base at J, with 9 bases in the middle. The CDR3 DNA follows: TGTGCCAGCAGCCAGCAGGGTTCTGGAAACACCATATATTTT. Residues: CASSQQGSGNTIYF.

The chain joins TRBV20-1 to TRBJ1-6, with 7 positions matching TRBD1. CDR3 size: 13 residues. Germline V gives CDR1 DFQATT, CDR2 SNEGSKA (reference sequence). Trimming at V came to 6 bases and at J to 10 bases, leaving 9 bases not matched to a gene. The CDR3 sequence is CSAGDSRGSPLHF. For the CDR3, the DNA is TGCAGTGCAGGGGACAGTAGAGGCTCACCCCTCCACTTT.

This clonotype was detected ten times or more. The CDR3 spells CASSLLPGAHSPLHF. The CDR3 DNA is TGTGCCAGCAGTTTATTACCAGGGGCCCATTCACCCCTCCACTTT. The genes are TRBV27 and TRBJ1-6; maybe TRBD1 (6 bases). V lost 1 base to trimming and J lost 8 bases, with 12 bases between them. Germline CDR1 reads MNHEY; CDR2 reads SMNVEV (reference sequence). This CDR3 has 15 residues.

This sequence joins TRBV5-1 and TRBJ2-3, with D perhaps matching TRBD2 (6 bases). The CDR3 loop spans 16 amino acids. V was clipped by 3 bases and J by 2 bases, with 16 bases between them. CDR1 and CDR2 from the germline V gene are SGHRS and YFSETQ. The chain's CDR3 is CASSYQGGAYTDTQYF. DNA for the CDR3: TGCGCCAGCAGCTACCAGGGCGGGGCCTACACAGATACGCAGTATTTT. Looking up the rest from reference TRBV5-1 and TRBJ2-3 gives the full variable domain: KAGVTQTPRYLIKTRGQQVTLSCSPISGHRSVSWYQQTPGQGLQFLFEYFSETQRNKGNFPGRFSGRQFSNSRSEMNVSTLELGDSALYLCASSYQGGAYTDTQYFGPGTRLTVL.

This clonotype was seen repeatedly, ten times or more. The V gene is TRBV11-2, the J gene TRBJ2-7; 8 positions match TRBD1. The germline V gene encodes CDR1 SGHAT and CDR2 FQNNGV. J was trimmed by 6 bases and V by 5 bases; bases with no gene match: 6. This CDR3 comprises 13 residues. This CDR3 reads CASSTTGVGEQYV. As DNA, the CDR3 is TGTGCCAGCAGCACGACAGGGGTAGGCGAGCAGTACGTC.

This clonotype was seen a few times. J is TRBJ1-4 and V is TRBV5-6, with D maybe TRBD1 (5 bases). Germline CDR1 SGHDT, CDR2 YYEEEE. V was clipped by 0 bases and J by 13 bases, with 10 bases between them. CDR3 length equals 12 residues. CDR3 region: CASSLEGRALFF. The CDR3 bases are TGTGCCAGCAGCTTGGAGGGACGCGCACTGTTTTTT.

This clonotype was observed a few times. CDR3 amino acids: CASSQGAGEGSYNEQFF. CDR3 nucleotides: TGCGCCAGCAGCCAAGGGGCAGGGGAAGGATCCTACAATGAGCAGTTCTTC. The chain couples TRBV4-1 to TRBJ2-1; D perhaps matches TRBD1 (6 bases). V was trimmed by 1 base and J by 1 base, leaving 14 bases between them. The CDR3 totals 17 residues. From germline, CDR1 is MGHRA and CDR2 YSYEKL.

Ten or more counts support this clonotype. The chain employs TRBV7-2 and TRBJ2-7, with 7 bases identical to TRBD1. The CDR3 totals 15 residues. V lost 1 base and J lost 0; bases outside the gene matches: 3. Per the germline V gene, CDR1 is SGHTA and CDR2 is FQGNSA. The CDR3 region has the DNA TGTGCCAGCAGCTTAGGAGGGGGCGCCTCCTACGAGCAGTACGTC. Translation gives CASSLGGGASYEQYV.

The CDR3 here is CASSRQGMNTEAFF. The CDR3 DNA is TGTGCCAGCAGTCGCCAGGGGATGAACACTGAAGCTTTCTTT. The chain employs TRBV12-3 or TRBV12-4 and TRBJ1-1; maybe TRBD1 (6 bases). Between the trimmed V and J ends, which lost 5 bases and 0 bases, there was a span of 10 bases. The CDR3 has 14 residues.

The chain recombines TRBV29-1 with TRBJ1-2, with D possibly TRBD1 on 5 matching bases. Germline V lookup: CDR1 SQVTM, CDR2 ANQGSEA. This CDR3 is built from 14 residues. V lost 6 bases and J lost 1, with 15 bases in between. CDR3 DNA: TGCAGCGTGACAATGGGACGGAGTAACTATGGCTACACCTTC. Translation gives CSVTMGRSNYGYTF.

V usage is TRBV6-1 and J usage is TRBJ2-7, with D perhaps matching TRBD1 (7 bases). This CDR3 contains 13 residues. Between the trimmed V and J ends, which lost 4 bases and 4 bases, there was a span of 11 bases. Germline assignment: CDR1 MNHNS and CDR2 SASEGT. The CDR3 DNA sequence: TGTGCCAGCAGTGGTGCAGGGGGGTACGAGCAGTACTTC. Its translation: CASSGAGGYEQYF.

The chain is built from TRBV7-9 and TRBJ1-4; TRBD1 might be the D (6 bases). The V and J ends lost 5 bases and 5 bases respectively, with 15 bases between them. The CDR3 runs 15 residues. Germline lookup yields CDR1 SEHNR and CDR2 FQNEAQ (reference sequence). CDR3 region: CASSIGQSRNEKLFF. DNA of the CDR3: TGTGCCAGCAGCATTGGACAGTCGCGCAATGAAAAACTGTTTTTT.

The V call is TRBV12-3 or TRBV12-4, the J call TRBJ2-7; TRBD2 might be the D (6 bases). The CDR3 is made up of 14 amino acids. Trimming stripped 8 bases from V and 4 bases from J, with 18 bases between. The CDR3 DNA sequence: TGTGCCAGCTCGCTGGTGCGGGGCGAGTACGAGCAGTACTTC. Protein sequence: CASSLVRGEYEQYF.

This clonotype turned up a few times. This chain joins TRBV27 and TRBJ1-5; D is perhaps TRBD1 (6 bases). The CDR3 extends over 14 amino acids. Trimming took off 6 bases at V and 1 base at J, with 10 bases between the two ends. Germline-derived CDR1 and CDR2 are MNHEY and SMNVEV (reference sequence). The DNA for the CDR3 is TGTGCCAGCAGGGATACAGGGAGCAATCAGCCCCAGCATTTT. Its protein product is CASRDTGSNQPQHF.

This clonotype has more than one count but fewer than ten. This chain joins TRBV27 and TRBJ2-3; 9 nucleotides match TRBD1. Unmatched junction bases numbered 18, after V lost 6 bases and J lost 2 bases. CDR1 MNHEY and CDR2 SMNVEV come from the germline V gene (reference sequence). CDR3 length: 19 residues. CDR3 in DNA: TGTGCCAGCAGACGACCGGGACAGGGATCGGGCAAGAACACAGATACGCAGTATTTT. Its translation: CASRRPGQGSGKNTDTQYF.

This clonotype has more than one count but fewer than ten. V usage is TRBV20-1 and J usage is TRBJ2-1; possible D gene TRBD2, 5 bases. CDR1 DFQATT and CDR2 SNEGSKA come from the germline V gene (reference sequence). The CDR3 is 13 amino acids. V shed 5 bases and J shed 4 bases, with 12 bases lying between them. The CDR3 protein is CSAPRTGYNEQFF. The CDR3 DNA follows: TGCAGTGCTCCCCGGACGGGGTACAATGAGCAGTTCTTC.

This clonotype was seen a handful of times. The CDR3: CSVRTAGYSGETQYF. Written as DNA, the CDR3 is TGCAGTGTAAGGACGGCGGGGTATAGCGGGGAGACCCAGTACTTC. This sequence joins TRBV20-1 and TRBJ2-5; 7 positions match TRBD2. Germline V CDR1 and CDR2: DFQATT, SNEGSKA (reference sequence). The ends lost 7 bases at V and 5 bases at J; junction bases unmatched: 16. This CDR3 region has 15 residues.

In nucleotides, the CDR3 is TGTGCCAGCAGCAAAGTTGGTAGCGGGGGCTACCGGGAGACCCAGTACTTC. Its protein product is CASSKVGSGGYRETQYF. The V call is TRBV21-1, the J call TRBJ2-5; TRBD2, the table's D call, lacks a check against the DNA. TRBV21-1 is flagged as a pseudogene. The CDR3 has 17 amino acids.

The chain has TRBV6-2 or TRBV6-3 and TRBJ2-1, with 8 nucleotides matching TRBD2. The trim removed 2 bases at V and 4 bases at J, leaving 7 bases unmatched. The CDR3 contains 16 residues. Germline loops: CDR1 MNHEY, CDR2 SVGEGT. For the CDR3, the DNA is TGTGCCAGCAGTTACCAACTAGCGGCCCCTTACAATGAGCAGTTCTTC. Amino acids: CASSYQLAAPYNEQFF.

The chain carries TRBV6-6 and TRBJ1-1; D unclear. The CDR3 runs 15 residues. Germline V gives CDR1 MNHNY, CDR2 SVGAGI (reference sequence). V was shortened by 2 bases and J by 1 base, with 11 bases between the two germline ends. The CDR3 nucleotides read TGTGCCAGCAGTTACCCGTGGAGGGCGAACACTGAAGCTTTCTTT. It yields the protein CASSYPWRANTEAFF.

In this sample, this clonotype turned up a few times. The chain carries TRBV10-3 and TRBJ2-3; no clear D gene. Germline V gene sequence: CDR1 ENHRY, CDR2 SYGVKD. This CDR3 spans 14 amino acids. Between the trimmed V and J ends, which lost 4 bases and 2 bases, there was a span of 10 bases. The CDR3 DNA is TGTGCCATCAGTGGCCAGAGGATCACAGATACGCAGTATTTT. This codes for CAISGQRITDTQYF.

The gene calls are TRBV20-1 and TRBJ2-7; TRBD1 is a possible D gene (6 bases). The germline V and J ends were trimmed by 3 bases and 0 bases, with 15 bases remaining between them. CDR3 size: 15 residues. Looked up from germline, CDR1 is DFQATT and CDR2 is SNEGSKA (reference sequence). Here the CDR3 reads CSARSGGSGSYEQYF. In DNA, the CDR3 is TGCAGTGCTAGGTCTGGGGGCTCGGGCTCCTACGAGCAGTACTTC.

The rearrangement links TRBV27 to TRBJ1-2; tentatively, D is TRBD1 (5 bases). With 5 bases removed from V and 8 bases from J, the gap between germline ends came to 15 bases. CDR3 length: 13 amino acids. Germline CDR1 MNHEY, CDR2 SMNVEV (reference sequence). CDR3 coding DNA: TGTGCCAGCAGTCTCAAACCGGGGCGCGGCTACACCTTC. Translated, it gives CASSLKPGRGYTF.

The rearrangement joins TRBV6-6 to TRBJ2-7; TRBD1 agrees at 10 bases. Germline V gene lookup returns CDR1 MNHNY and CDR2 SVGAGI (reference sequence). V lost 6 bases to trimming and J lost 6 bases; unmatched junction nucleotides: 8. CDR3 size: 14 residues. The CDR3 is CASRETGTGVEQYF. The CDR3 DNA sequence: TGTGCCAGCAGAGAGACCGGGACAGGGGTCGAGCAGTACTTC.

A few counts support this clonotype. The chain combines TRBV7-9 with TRBJ2-7; D remains unclear. The CDR3 covers 14 residues. The germline CDR1 and CDR2 sequences are SEHNR and FQNEAQ (reference sequence). The V and J ends lost 2 bases and 2 bases respectively, with 10 bases between them. CDR3 nucleotide sequence: TGTGCCAGCAGCTTAACAGTTTCCCCCTACGAGCAGTACGTC. Translation: CASSLTVSPYEQYV.

This clonotype occurred many times. The chain uses TRBV7-2 and TRBJ1-5; 7 bases match TRBD1. The germline V gene has CDR1 SGHTA and CDR2 FQGNSA. The CDR3 is 15 residues long. V dropped 1 base and J dropped 7; count of bases not matched to a gene: 7. Written as DNA, the CDR3 is TGTGCCAGCAGCTTAGGAGGACAGGCACGACAGCCCCAGCATTTT. Translated, it gives CASSLGGQARQPQHF.

This clonotype was seen a few times. This chain joins TRBV12-3 or TRBV12-4 and TRBJ1-5; D is ambiguous. This CDR3 has 13 amino acids. V gave up 6 bases and J gave up 5 bases, with 11 bases separating them. The CDR3 nucleotides are TGTGCCAGCAGACCAACCGGGGATCAGCCCCAGCATTTT. Translating gives CASRPTGDQPQHF.

The rearrangement uses TRBV27 and TRBJ2-3; a weak D match, TRBD2 (7 bases). Looked up from germline, CDR1 is MNHEY and CDR2 is SMNVEV (reference sequence). The CDR3 is made up of 14 amino acids. V lost 5 bases and J 6 bases, leaving 15 bases between the germline ends. In nucleotides, the CDR3 is TGTGCCAGCAGTCGGGCGGGGGCGCCTGATACGCAGTATTTT. Its translation: CASSRAGAPDTQYF.

This clonotype was observed a few times. CDR3 protein: CASSLVGSNYGYTF. The CDR3 DNA reads TGTGCCAGCAGCTTAGTCGGCAGTAACTATGGCTACACCTTC. The chain is built from TRBV7-9 and TRBJ1-2; D unresolved. The CDR3 is 14 amino acids. V was pared by 1 base and J by 1 base, with 7 bases between. The germline gives CDR1 SEHNR, CDR2 FQNEAQ (reference sequence).

CDR3 in DNA: TGCGCCAGCAGCCAAGATCTATTCGGGAGGGGTGAAGCTTTCTTT. It codes for CASSQDLFGRGEAFF. The J gene is TRBJ1-1, the V gene TRBV4-3; D is possibly TRBD1 (5 bases). This CDR3 is 15 amino acids long. V was cut by 0 bases and J by 7 bases, with 15 bases left in between. CDR1 LGHNA and CDR2 YSLEER come from the germline V gene.